This T cell receptor (beta chain) was obtained from a study of blood T cell repertoires in COVID-19. Study at large: PBMCs, B-cell-depleted T cells, or T cells provided the cDNA or gDNA that made up the material.

The CDR3 length is 12 residues. The germline V gene encodes CDR1 LNHDA and CDR2 SQIVND (reference sequence). Trimming took 3 bases from V and 9 from J, leaving 11 bases between them. Method: immunoSEQ multiplex PCR; TCRdb's copy keeps in-frame clones and lacks some. The data contain about 15,000 clones, around 77% of them singletons. This TCR came from a human donor in a cohort sampled during active COVID-19. The sample comprised peripheral blood. The chain uses TRBV19 and TRBJ1-1; D might be TRBD1 (6 bases). CDR3 bases: TGTGCCAGTAGTATGCAGACAGGCCAAGCTTTCTTT. This encodes CASSMQTGQAFF.